Listed below are T cell receptor beta chains from one sample, sequenced in a study of control samples from healthy donors and cancer patients. Method: immunoSEQ multiplex PCR; TCRdb's copy keeps in-frame clones and lacks some. The sample includes about 20,000 clones, roughly 86% of them seen just once. The sequenced sample was PBMCs. The receptors originated from a woman aged 70 to 79 with colorectal cancer. The conserved cysteine and the conserved F or W are not part of the CDR3 here. Fields, in order: CDR3 protein, V gene, CDR3 length, J gene.

cdr3_aa: ASSPSRDLGVYEQY
v_call: TRBV7-2
cdr3_length: 14
j_call: TRBJ2-7

cdr3_aa: ASSSDLRDTQY
v_call: TRBV7-3
cdr3_length: 11
j_call: TRBJ2-3

cdr3_aa: SASRGEELHLYT
v_call: TRBV20-1
cdr3_length: 12
j_call: TRBJ1-2

cdr3_aa: ASSPRTGKDYEQY
v_call: TRBV7-2
cdr3_length: 13
j_call: TRBJ2-7

cdr3_aa: ASRPIEDGYT
v_call: TRBV19
cdr3_length: 10
j_call: TRBJ1-2

cdr3_aa: AINWPGDDTEAF
v_call: TRBV10-3
cdr3_length: 12
j_call: TRBJ1-1

cdr3_aa: ASSLEGLFTDTQY
v_call: TRBV5-1
cdr3_length: 13
j_call: TRBJ2-3

cdr3_aa: ASRREGARGYT
v_call: TRBV4-1
cdr3_length: 11
j_call: TRBJ1-2

cdr3_aa: ASSPTGSDTQY
v_call: TRBV11-3
cdr3_length: 11
j_call: TRBJ2-3

cdr3_aa: ASSFRTGGKNEKLF
v_call: TRBV11-2
cdr3_length: 14
j_call: TRBJ1-4

cdr3_aa: ASSQQASIRGETQY
v_call: TRBV4-3
cdr3_length: 14
j_call: TRBJ2-5

cdr3_aa: ASTQQGLNTEAF
v_call: TRBV25-1
cdr3_length: 12
j_call: TRBJ1-1

cdr3_aa: ASSRDGQGKETQY
v_call: TRBV4-2
cdr3_length: 13
j_call: TRBJ2-5

cdr3_aa: ASSNRVRNEQF
v_call: TRBV11-2
cdr3_length: 11
j_call: TRBJ2-1

cdr3_aa: ASSVGTSASYEQY
v_call: TRBV2
cdr3_length: 13
j_call: TRBJ2-7

cdr3_aa: ASSFRQGRPEAF
v_call: TRBV6-5
cdr3_length: 12
j_call: TRBJ1-1

cdr3_aa: AISDNVRETQY
v_call: TRBV10-3
cdr3_length: 11
j_call: TRBJ2-5

cdr3_aa: ASSQDSRRSSGANVLT
v_call: TRBV4-1
cdr3_length: 16
j_call: TRBJ2-6

cdr3_aa: ASSSTQGVMDTQY
v_call: TRBV7-2
cdr3_length: 13
j_call: TRBJ2-3

cdr3_aa: SASRPGAEAF
v_call: TRBV20-1
cdr3_length: 10
j_call: TRBJ1-1

cdr3_aa: ASSELLAEPYEQY
v_call: TRBV2
cdr3_length: 13
j_call: TRBJ2-7

cdr3_aa: AISESTVSRELF
v_call: TRBV10-3
cdr3_length: 12
j_call: TRBJ2-2

cdr3_aa: ASSYRGQPTDTQY
v_call: TRBV6-2/TRBV6-3
cdr3_length: 13
j_call: TRBJ2-3

cdr3_aa: ASSPDSWNEKLF
v_call: TRBV4-1
cdr3_length: 12
j_call: TRBJ1-4

cdr3_aa: ASSSGQGPYEQY
v_call: TRBV7-9
cdr3_length: 12
j_call: TRBJ2-7

cdr3_aa: ASSPPRGTGEQY
v_call: TRBV18
cdr3_length: 12
j_call: TRBJ2-7

cdr3_aa: ASSQAFGEY
v_call: TRBV23-1
cdr3_length: 9
j_call: TRBJ2-7

cdr3_aa: ASSLIIGRSYEQY
v_call: TRBV7-9
cdr3_length: 13
j_call: TRBJ2-7

cdr3_aa: ASSVGGESITEAF
v_call: TRBV9
cdr3_length: 13
j_call: TRBJ1-1

cdr3_aa: ASSRTSRGSNTGELF
v_call: TRBV9
cdr3_length: 15
j_call: TRBJ2-2

cdr3_aa: ASSGSNQPQH
v_call: TRBV2
cdr3_length: 10
j_call: TRBJ1-5

cdr3_aa: ASSLTPGPVSTEAF
v_call: TRBV7-3
cdr3_length: 14
j_call: TRBJ1-1

cdr3_aa: ASSRSWDNYQY
v_call: TRBV7-2
cdr3_length: 11
j_call: TRBJ2-4

cdr3_aa: ASPGPDGYGYT
v_call: TRBV2
cdr3_length: 11
j_call: TRBJ1-2

cdr3_aa: ASSLQVGSFYEQY
v_call: TRBV5-1
cdr3_length: 13
j_call: TRBJ2-7

cdr3_aa: ASSQLDRGSYEQY
v_call: TRBV4-3
cdr3_length: 13
j_call: TRBJ2-7

cdr3_aa: ASASHLTSYNSPLH
v_call: TRBV3-1/TRBV3-2
cdr3_length: 14
j_call: TRBJ1-6

cdr3_aa: ASTQGTTTRDTQY
v_call: TRBV19
cdr3_length: 13
j_call: TRBJ2-3

cdr3_aa: ATRDSNSPLH
v_call: TRBV12-5
cdr3_length: 10
j_call: TRBJ1-6

cdr3_aa: ASSLAGRVEVETQY
v_call: TRBV5-6
cdr3_length: 14
j_call: TRBJ2-5

cdr3_aa: ASSPHSRAATEAF
v_call: TRBV3-1/TRBV3-2
cdr3_length: 13
j_call: TRBJ1-1

cdr3_aa: ASRTGGARGYT
v_call: TRBV28
cdr3_length: 11
j_call: TRBJ1-2

cdr3_aa: ASSYPSHEQF
v_call: TRBV6-2/TRBV6-3
cdr3_length: 10
j_call: TRBJ2-1

cdr3_aa: ASSLMWDRGLKGTQY
v_call: TRBV7-3
cdr3_length: 15
j_call: TRBJ2-3

cdr3_aa: ASSQSLTEAF
v_call: TRBV5-6
cdr3_length: 10
j_call: TRBJ1-1

cdr3_aa: ASSYPVRATEAF
v_call: TRBV6-2/TRBV6-3
cdr3_length: 12
j_call: TRBJ1-1